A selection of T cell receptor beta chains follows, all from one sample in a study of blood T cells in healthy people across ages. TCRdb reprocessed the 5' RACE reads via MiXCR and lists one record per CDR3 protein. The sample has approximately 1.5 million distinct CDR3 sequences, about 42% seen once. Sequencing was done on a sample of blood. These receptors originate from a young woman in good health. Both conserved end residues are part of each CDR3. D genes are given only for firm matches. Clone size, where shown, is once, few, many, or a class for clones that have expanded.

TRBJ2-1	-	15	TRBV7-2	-	TGTGCCAGCAGCTTAAAGTCGACAGACTACAATGAGCAGTTCTTC	CASSLKSTDYNEQFF
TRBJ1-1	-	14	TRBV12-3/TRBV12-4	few	TGTGCCAGCAGTGGGGTTTTGGGGGTCACTGAAGCTTTCTTT	CASSGVLGVTEAFF
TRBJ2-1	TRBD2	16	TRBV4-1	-	TGCGCCAGCAGCCAAGTTGCTAGCGGGAGGATTGGTGAGCAGTTCTTC	CASSQVASGRIGEQFF
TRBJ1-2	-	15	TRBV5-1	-	TGCGCCAGCAGCTTTCGACCGGAGGGCGGCTATGGCTACACCTTC	CASSFRPEGGYGYTF
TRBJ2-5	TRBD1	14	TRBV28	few	TGTGCCAGCAGTTGGGGGACAGCAAGAGGGACCCAGTACTTC	CASSWGTARGTQYF
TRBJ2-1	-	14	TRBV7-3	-	TGTGCCAGCAGCTTTTCAGGGGCGTCCAATGAGCAGTTCTTC	CASSFSGASNEQFF
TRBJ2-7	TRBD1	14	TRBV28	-	TGTGCCAGCAGTCCGGGACAGCAGTCCCACGAGCAGTACTTC	CASSPGQQSHEQYF
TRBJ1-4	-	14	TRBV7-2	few	TGTGCCAGCAGCTGGATCCCGAGGAGTGAAAAACTGTTTTTT	CASSWIPRSEKLFF
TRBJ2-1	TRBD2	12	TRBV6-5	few	TGTGCCAGCAGTGAGGGACTAGGCGAGCAGTTCTTC	CASSEGLGEQFF
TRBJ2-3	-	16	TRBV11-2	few	TGTGCCAGCAGCTTAGCGGGCACTTACTACACAGATACGCAGTATTTT	CASSLAGTYYTDTQYF
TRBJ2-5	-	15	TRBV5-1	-	TGCGCCAGCAGCTTGGGAGGGCCGCTCGAGGAGACCCAGTACTTC	CASSLGGPLEETQYF
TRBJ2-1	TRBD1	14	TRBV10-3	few	TGTGCCATCGGACTAGGGACAGGGGGCAATGAGCAGTTCTTC	CAIGLGTGGNEQFF
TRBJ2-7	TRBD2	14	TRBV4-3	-	TGCGCCAGCAGCCAAGATAGCGGGGGGCCCGAGCAGTACTTC	CASSQDSGGPEQYF
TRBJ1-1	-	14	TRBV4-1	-	TGCGCCAGCAGCCAAGGGGCAGGGAGGACTGAAGCTTTCTTT	CASSQGAGRTEAFF
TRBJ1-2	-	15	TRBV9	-	TGTGCCAGCAGCTCTCGGACAGACCCTAACTATGGCTACACCTTC	CASSSRTDPNYGYTF
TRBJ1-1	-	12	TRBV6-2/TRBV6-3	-	TGTGCCAGCAGTTCGTTCACTAAGGAAGCTTTCTTT	CASSSFTKEAFF
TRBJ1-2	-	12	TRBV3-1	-	TGTGCCAGCAGCCAAGAGACTGGTAGCTACACCTTC	CASSQETGSYTF
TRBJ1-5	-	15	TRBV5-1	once	TGCGCCAGCAGCGGTGATACTGACCTTAATCAGCCCCAGCATTTT	CASSGDTDLNQPQHF
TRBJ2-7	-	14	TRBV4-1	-	TGCGCCAGCAGCCAATTTTTGGGGGGCTACGAGCAGTACTTC	CASSQFLGGYEQYF
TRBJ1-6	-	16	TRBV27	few	TGTGCCAGCAGTTTACGCACGAGCTCCTATAATTCACCCCTCCACTTT	CASSLRTSSYNSPLHF
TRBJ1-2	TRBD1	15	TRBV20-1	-	TGCAGTGCACCGATCTGGGACAGGACTAACTATGGCTACACCTTC	CSAPIWDRTNYGYTF
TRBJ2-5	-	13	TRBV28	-	TGTGCCACAATGGACGGAGGAAATGTGGAGCAGTACTTC	CATMDGGNVEQYF
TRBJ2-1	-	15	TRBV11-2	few	TGTGCCAGCAGCTTTCGACTAGTAGCTCACAATGAGCAGTTCTTC	CASSFRLVAHNEQFF
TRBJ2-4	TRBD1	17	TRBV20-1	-	TGCAGTGCTAGTGCCCAACGGGACAGGCTAGCCAAAAACATTCAGTACTTC	CSASAQRDRLAKNIQYF
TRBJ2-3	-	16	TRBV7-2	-	TGTGCCAGCAGCTTAGGAGGAGGGGCTAGCACAGATACGCAGTATTTT	CASSLGGGASTDTQYF
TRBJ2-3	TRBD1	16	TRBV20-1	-	TGCAGTGCTAGAAAGAGCCCCAGGGGGAGATCAGATACGCAGTATTTT	CSARKSPRGRSDTQYF
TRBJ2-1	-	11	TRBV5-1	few	TGCGCCAGCAGCTTGGAACAGGAGCAGTTCTTC	CASSLEQEQFF
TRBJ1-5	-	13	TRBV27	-	TGTGCCAGCAGTTTGGGACTAACTCAGCCCCAGCATTTT	CASSLGLTQPQHF
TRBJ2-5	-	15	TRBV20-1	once	TGCAGTGCTAGAGTCCCAGACAGGAGGGGGGAGACCCAGTACTTC	CSARVPDRRGETQYF
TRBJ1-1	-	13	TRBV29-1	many	TGCAGCGGATCACAGGGAGAGGCGTTAGAAGCTTTCTTT	CSGSQGEALEAFF
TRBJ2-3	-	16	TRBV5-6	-	TGCGCCAGCAGCTTGGGCCAGGGAGACTACACAGATACGCAGTATTTT	CASSLGQGDYTDTQYF
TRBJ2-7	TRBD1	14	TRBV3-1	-	TGTGCCAGCACCGACCGGACAGGGTCCTACGAGCAGTACTTC	CASTDRTGSYEQYF
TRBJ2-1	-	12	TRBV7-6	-	TGTGCCAGCAGCCTCCTTTTCAATGAGCAGTTCTTC	CASSLLFNEQFF
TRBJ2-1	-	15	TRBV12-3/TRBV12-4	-	TGTGCCAGCAGTTTAGTCCGTACAGTGTCCAATGAGCAGTTCTTC	CASSLVRTVSNEQFF
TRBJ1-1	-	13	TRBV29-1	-	TGCAGCGCCCCGGGGCAGGGAGCCACTGAAGCTTTCTTT	CSAPGQGATEAFF
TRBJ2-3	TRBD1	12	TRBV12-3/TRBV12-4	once	TGTGCCAGCAGTTTCCGACAGGGCGGGCAGTATTTT	CASSFRQGGQYF
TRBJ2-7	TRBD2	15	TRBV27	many	TGTGCCAGCAGTGATTTACTAGCGGGGCACTACGAGCAGTACTTC	CASSDLLAGHYEQYF
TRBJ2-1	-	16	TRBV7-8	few	TGTGCCAGCAGCTTAGAGATCGGCGGGCGGTACAATGAGCAGTTCTTC	CASSLEIGGRYNEQFF
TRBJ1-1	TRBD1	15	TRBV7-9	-	TGTGCCAGCAGCAGCTGGGGACAGGGGGACTCCGAAGCTTTCTTT	CASSSWGQGDSEAFF
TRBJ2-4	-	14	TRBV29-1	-	TGCAGCGTTGTCGGAGCGCTAGCCAAAAACATTCAGTACTTC	CSVVGALAKNIQYF
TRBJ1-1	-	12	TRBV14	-	TGTGCCAGCAGCCAAGATAGTGTCTCGCCTTTCTTT	CASSQDSVSPFF
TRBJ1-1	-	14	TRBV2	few	TGTGCCAGCAGTGTCAAGGGATTGAACACTGAAGCTTTCTTT	CASSVKGLNTEAFF
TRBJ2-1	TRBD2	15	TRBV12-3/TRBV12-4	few	TGTGCCAGCACCCTAGGGACTAGCGGATACAATGAGCAGTTCTTC	CASTLGTSGYNEQFF
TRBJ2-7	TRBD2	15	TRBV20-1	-	TGCAGTGCTAGAGATCCGGCCAGCGGGAGCCCCGAGCAGTACTTC	CSARDPASGSPEQYF
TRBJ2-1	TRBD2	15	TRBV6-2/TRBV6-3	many	TGTGCCAGCAGTTACCTAGCGGGAGGAAGGAATGAGCAGTTCTTC	CASSYLAGGRNEQFF
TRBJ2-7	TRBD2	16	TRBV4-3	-	TGCGCCAGCAGCCCATCAATTAGCGGGGACTCCTACGAGCAGTACTTC	CASSPSISGDSYEQYF
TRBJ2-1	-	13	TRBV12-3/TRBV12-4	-	TGTGCCAGCAGTTTAGCGCTGGGGCGAGAGCAGTTCTTC	CASSLALGREQFF
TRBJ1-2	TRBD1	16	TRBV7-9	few	TGTGCCAGCAGCTCCCAACAGGGGCGGTTTGACTATGGCTACACCTTC	CASSSQQGRFDYGYTF
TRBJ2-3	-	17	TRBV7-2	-	TGTGCCAGCAGCTTAGATCTCCGGCAGGGGCGAGACGGTACGCAGTATTTT	CASSLDLRQGRDGTQYF
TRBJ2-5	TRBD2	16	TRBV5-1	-	TGCGCCAGCAGCCCTCAACTAGCGGGGGTCCAAGAGACCCAGTACTTC	CASSPQLAGVQETQYF
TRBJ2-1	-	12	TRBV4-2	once	TGTGCCAGCAGCCAAGAGGCCAGACAGCAGTTCTTC	CASSQEARQQFF
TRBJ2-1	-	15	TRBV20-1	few	TGCAGTGCTTTAGGCCACCTGAACTCCTACAATGAGCAGTTCTTC	CSALGHLNSYNEQFF
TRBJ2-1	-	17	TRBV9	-	TGTGCCAGCAGCGGGTTTAAGACGGAGGTGAACTACAATGAGCAGTTCTTC	CASSGFKTEVNYNEQFF
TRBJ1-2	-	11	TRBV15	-	TGTGCCACCAGAAAGGACTATGGCTACACCTTC	CATRKDYGYTF